This TCR beta chain was recorded in a study of T cells in Graves' hyperthyroidism and ophthalmopathy. Study-wide results and caveats: Among thyroid clonotypes expanded above 0.001, most also appeared in blood.

The study excluded patients with uncontrolled infection, other autoimmune disease, pregnancy or lactation. Each 10 ml fresh peripheral blood draw supplied the PBMCs. From germline, CDR1 is SEHNR and CDR2 FQNEAQ (reference sequence). The CDR3 contains 14 residues. Regarding this clonotype: Its matching antigen is unknown. A much larger clone differs from this one at a single base, so this may be a read error.

What was amplified from RNA transcripts were TCR beta CDR3 regions. In the first-round RT-PCR of the TCR CDR3, the HTBI primer set was used. A single record per CDR3 protein comes from TCRdb applying MiXCR to the multiplex PCR reads. The sample includes tens of thousands of distinct CDR3 sequences, 40% to 65% of them seen just once. The source material was blood. The TCR was taken from a woman between 40 and 55 years old with Graves' ophthalmopathy. The rearrangement links TRBV7-9 to TRBJ1-1; 7 bases are a match to TRBD1. The DNA for the CDR3 is TGTGCCAGCAGCCCAGGGGGAGGAGAGACTGAAGCTTCCTTT. Translated: CASSPGGGETEASF.